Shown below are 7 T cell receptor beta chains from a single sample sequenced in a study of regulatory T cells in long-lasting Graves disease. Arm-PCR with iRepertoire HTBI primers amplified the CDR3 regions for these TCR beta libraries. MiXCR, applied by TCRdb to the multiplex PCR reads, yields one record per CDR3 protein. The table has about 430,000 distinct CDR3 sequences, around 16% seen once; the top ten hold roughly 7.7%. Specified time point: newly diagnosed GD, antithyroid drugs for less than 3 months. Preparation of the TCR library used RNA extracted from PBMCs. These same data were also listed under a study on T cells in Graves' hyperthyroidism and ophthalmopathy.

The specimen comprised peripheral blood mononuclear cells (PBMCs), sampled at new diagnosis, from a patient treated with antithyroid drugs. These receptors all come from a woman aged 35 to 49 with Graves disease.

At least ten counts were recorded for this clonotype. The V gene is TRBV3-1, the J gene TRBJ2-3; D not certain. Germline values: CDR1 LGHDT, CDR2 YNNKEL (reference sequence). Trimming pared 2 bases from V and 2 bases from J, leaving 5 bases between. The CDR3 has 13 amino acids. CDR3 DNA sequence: TGTGCCAGCAGCCAACCAAACACAGATACGCAGTATTTT. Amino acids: CASSQPNTDTQYF.

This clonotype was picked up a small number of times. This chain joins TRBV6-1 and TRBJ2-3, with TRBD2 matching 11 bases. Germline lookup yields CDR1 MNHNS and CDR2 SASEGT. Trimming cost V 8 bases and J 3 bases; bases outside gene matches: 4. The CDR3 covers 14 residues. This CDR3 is CASDGTSGTDTQYF. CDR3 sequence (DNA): TGTGCCAGCGACGGGACTAGCGGAACAGATACGCAGTATTTT.

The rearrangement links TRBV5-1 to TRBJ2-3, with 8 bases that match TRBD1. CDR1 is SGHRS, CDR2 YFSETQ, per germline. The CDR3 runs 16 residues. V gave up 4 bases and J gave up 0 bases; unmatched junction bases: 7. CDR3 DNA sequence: TGCGCCAGCAGCCCGTGGACAGGGTTGAGCACAGATACGCAGTATTTT. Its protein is CASSPWTGLSTDTQYF.

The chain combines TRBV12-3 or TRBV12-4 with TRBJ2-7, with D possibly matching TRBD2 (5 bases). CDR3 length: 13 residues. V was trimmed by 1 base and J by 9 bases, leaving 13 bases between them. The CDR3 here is CASSLGASAGQYF. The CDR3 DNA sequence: TGTGCCAGCAGTTTAGGGGCCTCGGCGGGGCAGTACTTC.

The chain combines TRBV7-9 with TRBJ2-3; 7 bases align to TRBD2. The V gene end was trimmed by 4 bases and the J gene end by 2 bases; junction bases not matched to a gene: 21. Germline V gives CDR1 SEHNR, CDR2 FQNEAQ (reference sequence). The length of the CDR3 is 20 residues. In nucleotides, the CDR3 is TGTGCCAGCAGCTCCCCCCCTACTCGTCTAGCGGAAGTTTACACAGATACGCAGTATTTT. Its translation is CASSSPPTRLAEVYTDTQYF.

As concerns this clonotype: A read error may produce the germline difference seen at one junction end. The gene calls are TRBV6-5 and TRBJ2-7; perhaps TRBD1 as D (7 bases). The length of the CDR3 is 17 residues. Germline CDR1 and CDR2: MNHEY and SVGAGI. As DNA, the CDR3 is TGTGCCAGCACACTAGGAGTGGTCGGAGGGGGCTCCTACGGGCAGTACTTC. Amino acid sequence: CASTLGVVGGGSYGQYF.

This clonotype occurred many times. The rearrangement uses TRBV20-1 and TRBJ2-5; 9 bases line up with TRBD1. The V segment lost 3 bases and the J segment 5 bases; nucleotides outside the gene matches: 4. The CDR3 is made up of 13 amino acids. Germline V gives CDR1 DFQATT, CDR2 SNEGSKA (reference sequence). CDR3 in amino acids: CSASDRGGETQYF. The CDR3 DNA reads TGCAGTGCTAGTGACAGGGGGGGGGAGACCCAGTACTTC.